This T cell receptor (beta chain) was found in a study of shared clonotypes between healthy human individuals. This clone showed up just once. Using immunoSEQ multiplex PCR, the repertoire was profiled, and TCRdb retains in-frame clones only, with some absent. The data contain 2 million to 2.5 million clones, about 92% of them seen just once; the ten biggest clones take up under 0.45%. Trimming removed 5 bases from V and 9 bases from J, with 11 bases in between. The CDR3 consists of 12 residues. The germline CDR1 and CDR2 sequences are SEHNR and FQNEAQ (reference sequence). This clonotype was obtained from a man younger than 35 in good health. Some clones in this sample may be carry-over from other donors' samples. The chain recombines TRBV7-9 with TRBJ2-1, with D uncertain. The specimen was naive CD4+ T cells from PBMCs. The sample's subset: CD45RA+ positively selected. The CDR3 region is CASSPRVSEQFF. The DNA of the CDR3 is TGTGCCAGCAGCCCCCGAGTAAGTGAGCAGTTCTTC.